This T cell receptor (beta chain) is drawn from a study of cytomegalovirus exposure and HLA in healthy donors. Findings and limits, study-wide: The study labeled more than 150 TCR beta chains cytomegalovirus-associated. Within the approximately 130 validation repertoires, first-cohort TCR clusters tended to co-occur, according to a later analysis. Accounts indicate the classifier identified cytomegalovirus status with strong specificity and sensitivity.

This clone occurred once. Its target is not known. Assay: immunoSEQ multiplex PCR; the TCRdb copy retains only in-frame clones and omits some. The sample yields over 120,000 clones, 85% to 95% seen once. Per germline, CDR1 SGHTS and CDR2 YDEGEE. The CDR3 extends over 16 amino acids. V was cut by 4 bases and J by 5 bases, with 21 bases left in between. Sequences were obtained from PBMCs. This sequence was found in a man younger than 35 in good health and CMV-seropositive. J is TRBJ1-1 and V is TRBV5-8; no definite D call. CDR3 sequence reads: CASSGKGSLEVTEAFF. The CDR3 coding sequence is TGTGCCAGCAGCGGTAAAGGCAGCCTCGAGGTGACTGAAGCTTTCTTT.